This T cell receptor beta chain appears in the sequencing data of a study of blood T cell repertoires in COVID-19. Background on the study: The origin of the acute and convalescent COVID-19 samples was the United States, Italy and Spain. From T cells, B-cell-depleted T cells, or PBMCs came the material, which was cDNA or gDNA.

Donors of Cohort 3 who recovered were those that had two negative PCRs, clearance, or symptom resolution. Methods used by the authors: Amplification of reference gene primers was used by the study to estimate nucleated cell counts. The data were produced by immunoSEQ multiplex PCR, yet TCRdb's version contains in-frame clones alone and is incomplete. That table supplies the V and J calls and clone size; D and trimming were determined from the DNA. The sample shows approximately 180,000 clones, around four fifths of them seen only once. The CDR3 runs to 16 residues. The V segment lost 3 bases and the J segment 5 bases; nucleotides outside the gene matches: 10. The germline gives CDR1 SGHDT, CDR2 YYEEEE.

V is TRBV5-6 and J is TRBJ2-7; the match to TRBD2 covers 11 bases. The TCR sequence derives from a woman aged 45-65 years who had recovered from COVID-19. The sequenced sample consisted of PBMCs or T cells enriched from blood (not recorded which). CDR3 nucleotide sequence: TGTGCCAGCAGCTCCTCACTAGCGGGAGTCCCCGACGAGCAGTACTTC. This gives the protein CASSSSLAGVPDEQYF.